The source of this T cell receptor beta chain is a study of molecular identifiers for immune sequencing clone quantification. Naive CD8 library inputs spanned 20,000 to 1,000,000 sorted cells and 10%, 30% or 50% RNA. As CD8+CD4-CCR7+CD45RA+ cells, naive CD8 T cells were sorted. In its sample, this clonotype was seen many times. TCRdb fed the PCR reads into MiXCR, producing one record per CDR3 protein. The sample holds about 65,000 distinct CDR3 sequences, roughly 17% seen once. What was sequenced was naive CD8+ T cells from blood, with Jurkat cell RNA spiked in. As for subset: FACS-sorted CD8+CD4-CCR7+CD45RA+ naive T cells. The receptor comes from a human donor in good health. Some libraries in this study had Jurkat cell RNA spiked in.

CDR3: CASSLQEQETQYF. The CDR3 nucleotides are TGTGCCAGCAGTTTACAGGAACAAGAGACCCAGTACTTC. V and J are TRBV12-3 or TRBV12-4 and TRBJ2-5; D unclear. The V end was cut by 2 bases, the J end by 2 bases, with 6 bases between. The CDR3 has 13 amino acids.